This TCR beta chain was recovered during a study of vaccination effects on CD4 cells after COVID-19. Study outcomes and limitations: Cross-reactivity with common cold coronaviruses was shown by only 1 of 255 vaccine-induced clones in healthy vaccinees. A shortage of convalescent patients and an absence of early post-infection timepoints characterized the study.

The V gene lost 5 bases and the J gene lost 4 bases, with 20 bases spanning the gap. The length of the CDR3 is 16 residues. The germline V gene has CDR1 SGHTA and CDR2 FQGNSA. This clone was detected only a few times. Its target is not known. Antigen-specific CD4+ T cells expanded by the ViraFEST assay with viral peptide pools were then sequenced. Subsequent to a culture period of under 11 days, CD4+ T cells were isolated. All vaccine recipients tested negative for nucleocapsid antibodies and had never contracted SARS-CoV-2 infection. Libraries were prepared by immunoSEQ multiplex PCR; TCRdb keeps only in-frame clonotypes and omits some of them. Altogether tens of thousands of clones are present, around 76% being singletons, with the ten largest covering under 2%.

The chain recombines TRBV7-2 with TRBJ1-1, with unresolved D. The source was CD4+ T cells from PBMCs cultured with HCoV-229E spike peptides, collected before COVID-19 vaccination. The TCR originated in a human donor who received a COVID-19 vaccine. The CDR3 region has the DNA TGTGCCAGCAGCGTCGGTGGGGTGCTTTTGGGCACTGAAGCTTTCTTT. Protein: CASSVGGVLLGTEAFF.